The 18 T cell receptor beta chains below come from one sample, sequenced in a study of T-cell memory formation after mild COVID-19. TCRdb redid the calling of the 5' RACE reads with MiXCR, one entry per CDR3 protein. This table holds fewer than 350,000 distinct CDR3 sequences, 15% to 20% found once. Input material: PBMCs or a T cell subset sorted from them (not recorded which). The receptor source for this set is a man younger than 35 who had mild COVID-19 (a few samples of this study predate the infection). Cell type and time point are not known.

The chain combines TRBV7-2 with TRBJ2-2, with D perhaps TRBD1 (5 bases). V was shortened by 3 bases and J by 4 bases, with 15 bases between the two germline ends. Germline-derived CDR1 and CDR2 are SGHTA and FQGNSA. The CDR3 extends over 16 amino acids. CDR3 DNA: TGTGCCAGCAGCTTCTATCAGGGCCTCCTCACCGGGGAGCTGTTTTTT. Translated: CASSFYQGLLTGELFF.

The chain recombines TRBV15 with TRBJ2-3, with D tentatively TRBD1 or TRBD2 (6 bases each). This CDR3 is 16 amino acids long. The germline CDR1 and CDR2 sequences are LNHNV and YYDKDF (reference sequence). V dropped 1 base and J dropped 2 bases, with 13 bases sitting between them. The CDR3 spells CATSRGQVADTDTQYF. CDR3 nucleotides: TGTGCCACCAGCAGAGGACAGGTAGCGGACACAGATACGCAGTATTTT.

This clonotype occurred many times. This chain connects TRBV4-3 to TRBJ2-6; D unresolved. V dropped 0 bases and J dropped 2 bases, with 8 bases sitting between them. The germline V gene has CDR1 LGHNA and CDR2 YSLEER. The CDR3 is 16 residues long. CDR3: CASSQETLPGANVLTF. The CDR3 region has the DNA TGCGCCAGCAGCCAAGAAACCCTACCTGGGGCCAACGTCCTGACTTTC.

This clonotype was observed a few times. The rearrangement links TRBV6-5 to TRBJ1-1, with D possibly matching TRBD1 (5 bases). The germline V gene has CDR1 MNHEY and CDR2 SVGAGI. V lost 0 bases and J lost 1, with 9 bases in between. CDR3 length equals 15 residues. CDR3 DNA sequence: TGTGCCAGCAGTTACTCAGCAGGGTCGAACACTGAAGCTTTCTTT. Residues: CASSYSAGSNTEAFF.

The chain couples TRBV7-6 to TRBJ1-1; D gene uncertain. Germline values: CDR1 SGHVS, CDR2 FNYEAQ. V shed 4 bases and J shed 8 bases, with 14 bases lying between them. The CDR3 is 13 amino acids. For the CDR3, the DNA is TGTGCCAGCAGCTCATGGACTTTCGACGAAGCTTTCTTT. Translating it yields CASSSWTFDEAFF.

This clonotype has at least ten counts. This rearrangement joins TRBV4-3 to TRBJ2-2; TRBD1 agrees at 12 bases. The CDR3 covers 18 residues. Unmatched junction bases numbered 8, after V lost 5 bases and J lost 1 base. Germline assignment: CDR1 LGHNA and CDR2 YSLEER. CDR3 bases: TGCGCCAGCAGCTACCGGGACAGGGGGCCCCTGAACACCGGGGAGCTGTTTTTT. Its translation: CASSYRDRGPLNTGELFF.

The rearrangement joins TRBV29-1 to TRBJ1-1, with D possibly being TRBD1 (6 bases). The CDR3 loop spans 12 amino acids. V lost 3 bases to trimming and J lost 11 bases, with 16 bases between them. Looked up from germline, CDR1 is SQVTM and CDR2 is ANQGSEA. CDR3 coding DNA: TGCAGCGTTGAGCGGGGGGGCCCTTTTGCTTTCTTT. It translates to CSVERGGPFAFF.

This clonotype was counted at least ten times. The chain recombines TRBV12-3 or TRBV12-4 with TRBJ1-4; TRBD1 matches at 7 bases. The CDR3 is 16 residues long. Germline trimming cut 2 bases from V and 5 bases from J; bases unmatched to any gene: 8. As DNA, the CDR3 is TGTGCCAGCAGTTTAAGCTCAGGGGGAGGGAATGAAAAACTGTTTTTT. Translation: CASSLSSGGGNEKLFF.

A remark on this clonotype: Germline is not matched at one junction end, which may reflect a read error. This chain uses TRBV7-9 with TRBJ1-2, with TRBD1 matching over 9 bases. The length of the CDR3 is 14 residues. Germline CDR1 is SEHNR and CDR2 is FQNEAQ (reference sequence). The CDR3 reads CASSSGTGPNGYTF. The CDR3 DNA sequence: TGTGCCAGCAGCTCGGGGACAGGGCCGAATGGCTATACCTTC. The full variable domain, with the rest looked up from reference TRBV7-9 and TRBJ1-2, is DTGVSQNPRHKITKRGQNVTFRCDPISEHNRLYWYRQTLGQGPEFLTYFQNEAQLEKSRLLSDRFSAERPKGSFSTLEIQRTEQGDSAMYLCASSSGTGPNGYTFGSGTRLTVV.

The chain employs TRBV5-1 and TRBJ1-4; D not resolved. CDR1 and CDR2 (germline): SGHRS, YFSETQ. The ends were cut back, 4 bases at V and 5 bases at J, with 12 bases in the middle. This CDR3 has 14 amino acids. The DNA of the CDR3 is TGCGCCAGCAGCCCCGGCTATCCCAATGAAAAACTGTTTTTT. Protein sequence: CASSPGYPNEKLFF. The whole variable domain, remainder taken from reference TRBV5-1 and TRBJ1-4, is KAGVTQTPRYLIKTRGQQVTLSCSPISGHRSVSWYQQTPGQGLQFLFEYFSETQRNKGNFPGRFSGRQFSNSRSEMNVSTLELGDSALYLCASSPGYPNEKLFFGSGTQLSVL.

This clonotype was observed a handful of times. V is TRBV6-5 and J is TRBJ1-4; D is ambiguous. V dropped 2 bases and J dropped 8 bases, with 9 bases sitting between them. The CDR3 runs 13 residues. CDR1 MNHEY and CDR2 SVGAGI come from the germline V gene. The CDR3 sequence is CASSYRSAEKLFF. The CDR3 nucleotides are TGTGCCAGCAGTTACCGGTCCGCCGAAAAACTGTTTTTT.

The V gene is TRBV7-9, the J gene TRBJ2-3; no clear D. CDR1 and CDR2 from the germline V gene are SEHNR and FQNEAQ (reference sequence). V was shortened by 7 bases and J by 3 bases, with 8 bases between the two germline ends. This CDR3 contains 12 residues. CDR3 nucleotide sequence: TGTGCCAGCATCGGGCGTACAGATACGCAGTATTTT. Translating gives CASIGRTDTQYF.

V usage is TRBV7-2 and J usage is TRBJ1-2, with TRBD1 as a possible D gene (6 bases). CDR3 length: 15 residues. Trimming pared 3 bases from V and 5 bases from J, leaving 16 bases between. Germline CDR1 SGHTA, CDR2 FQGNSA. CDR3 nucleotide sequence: TGTGCCAGCAGCTTTGACCGACAGGACGTGTATGGCTACACCTTC. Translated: CASSFDRQDVYGYTF.

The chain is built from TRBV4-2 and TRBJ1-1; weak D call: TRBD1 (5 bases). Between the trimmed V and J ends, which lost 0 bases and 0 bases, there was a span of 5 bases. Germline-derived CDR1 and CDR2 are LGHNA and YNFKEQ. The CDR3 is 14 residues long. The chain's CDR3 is CASSQEGVNTEAFF. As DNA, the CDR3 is TGTGCCAGCAGCCAAGAGGGGGTGAACACTGAAGCTTTCTTT.

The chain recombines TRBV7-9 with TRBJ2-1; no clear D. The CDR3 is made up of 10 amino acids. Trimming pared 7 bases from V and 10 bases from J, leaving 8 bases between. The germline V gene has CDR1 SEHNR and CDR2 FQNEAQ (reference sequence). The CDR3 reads CASTTAEQFF. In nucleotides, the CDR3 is TGTGCCAGCACCACTGCCGAGCAGTTCTTC.

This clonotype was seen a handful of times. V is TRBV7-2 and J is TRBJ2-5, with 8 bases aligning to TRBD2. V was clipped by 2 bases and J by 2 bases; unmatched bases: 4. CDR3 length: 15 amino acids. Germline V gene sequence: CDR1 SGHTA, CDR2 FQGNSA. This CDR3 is CASSLSAGVQETQYF. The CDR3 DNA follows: TGTGCCAGCAGCTTATCAGCGGGGGTTCAAGAGACCCAGTACTTC. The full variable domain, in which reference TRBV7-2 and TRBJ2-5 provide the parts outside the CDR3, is GAGVSQSPSNKVTEKGKDVELRCDPISGHTALYWYRQSLGQGLEFLIYFQGNSAPDKSGLPSDRFSAERTGGSVSTLTIQRTQQEDSAVYLCASSLSAGVQETQYFGPGTRLLVL.

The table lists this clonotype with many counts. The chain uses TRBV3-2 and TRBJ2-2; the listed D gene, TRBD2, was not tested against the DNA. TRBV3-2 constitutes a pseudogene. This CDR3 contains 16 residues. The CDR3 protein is CASSQGTSDYTGELFF. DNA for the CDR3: TGTGCCAGCAGCCAAGGGACTAGCGACTACACCGGGGAGCTGTTTTTT.

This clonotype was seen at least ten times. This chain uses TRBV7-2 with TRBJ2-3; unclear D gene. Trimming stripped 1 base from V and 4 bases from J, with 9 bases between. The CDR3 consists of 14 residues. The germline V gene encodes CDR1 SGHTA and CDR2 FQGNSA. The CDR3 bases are TGTGCCAGCAGCTTAGTACGTTGGGCAGATACGCAGTATTTT. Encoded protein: CASSLVRWADTQYF.